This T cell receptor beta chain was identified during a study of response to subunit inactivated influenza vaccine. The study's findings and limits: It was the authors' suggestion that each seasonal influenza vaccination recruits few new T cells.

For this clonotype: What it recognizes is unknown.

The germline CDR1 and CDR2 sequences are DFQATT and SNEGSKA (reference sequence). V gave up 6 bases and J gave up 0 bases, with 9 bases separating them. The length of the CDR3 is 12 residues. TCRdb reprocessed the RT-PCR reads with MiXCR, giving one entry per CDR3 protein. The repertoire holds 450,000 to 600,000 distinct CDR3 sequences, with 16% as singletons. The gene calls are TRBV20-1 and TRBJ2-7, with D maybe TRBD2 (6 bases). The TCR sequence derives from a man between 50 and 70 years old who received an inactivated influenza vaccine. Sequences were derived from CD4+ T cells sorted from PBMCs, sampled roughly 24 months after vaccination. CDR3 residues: CSARGNSYEQYF. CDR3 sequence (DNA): TGCAGTGCCCGCGGGAACTCCTACGAGCAGTACTTC.